Detailed here is one T cell receptor beta chain. Its antigen is unknown. Other nucleotide sequences in the sample specify the same CDR3. The data stem from a study of shared clonotypes between healthy human individuals. Only in-frame clones appear in the TCRdb table, and some are missing; sequencing was by immunoSEQ multiplex PCR. Seen here are about 1 million clones, 70% to 80% observed once, and the top ten hold about 1.5%. Study-level findings and limits: Generation probabilities of non-shared clonotypes were lower (relative to those shared by all four donors).

Germline CDR1 and CDR2: MNHEY and SVGAGI. V shed 2 bases and J shed 5 bases, with 7 bases lying between them. This CDR3 has 13 residues. V and J are TRBV6-5 and TRBJ1-3; no definite D call. Source material: memory CD4+ T cells sorted from blood. Subset in this sample: CD45RA-negative fraction. The TCR was taken from a man aged 18 to 35 in good health. In DNA form, the CDR3 reads TGTGCCAGCAGTTACGGTGGGAGAAACACCATATATTTT. Its translation: CASSYGGRNTIYF.